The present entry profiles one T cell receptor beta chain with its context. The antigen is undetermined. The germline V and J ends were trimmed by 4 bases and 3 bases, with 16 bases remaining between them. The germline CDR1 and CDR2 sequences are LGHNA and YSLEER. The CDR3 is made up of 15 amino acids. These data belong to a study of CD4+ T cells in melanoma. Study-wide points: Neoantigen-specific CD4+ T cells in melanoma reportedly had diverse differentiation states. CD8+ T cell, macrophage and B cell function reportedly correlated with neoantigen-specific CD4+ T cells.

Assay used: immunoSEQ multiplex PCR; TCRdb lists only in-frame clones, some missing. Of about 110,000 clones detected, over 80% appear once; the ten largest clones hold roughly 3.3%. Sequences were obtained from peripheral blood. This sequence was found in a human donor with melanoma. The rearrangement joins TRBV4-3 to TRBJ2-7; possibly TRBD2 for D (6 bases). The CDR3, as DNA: TGCGCCAGCAGCCCAGAACGGGACTCTTTCTACGAGCAGTACTTC. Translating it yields CASSPERDSFYEQYF.